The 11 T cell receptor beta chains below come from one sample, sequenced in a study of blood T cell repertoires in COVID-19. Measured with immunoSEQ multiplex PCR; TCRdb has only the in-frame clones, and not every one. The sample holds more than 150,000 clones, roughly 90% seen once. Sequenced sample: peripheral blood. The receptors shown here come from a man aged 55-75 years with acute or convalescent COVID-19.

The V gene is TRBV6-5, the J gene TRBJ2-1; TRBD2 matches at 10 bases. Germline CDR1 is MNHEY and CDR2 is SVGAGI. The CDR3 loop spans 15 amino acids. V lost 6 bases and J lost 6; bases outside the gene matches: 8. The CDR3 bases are TGTGCCAGCAGGGCAGCGGGGGGGCAAATCAATGAGCAGTTCTTC. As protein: CASRAAGGQINEQFF.

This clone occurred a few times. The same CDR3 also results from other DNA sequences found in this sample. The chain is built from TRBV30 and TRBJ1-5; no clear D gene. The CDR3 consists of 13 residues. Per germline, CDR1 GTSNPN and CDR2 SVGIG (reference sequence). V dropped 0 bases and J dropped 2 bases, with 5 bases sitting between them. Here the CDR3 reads CAWSVQGNQPQHF. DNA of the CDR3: TGTGCCTGGAGTGTCCAGGGCAATCAGCCCCAGCATTTT. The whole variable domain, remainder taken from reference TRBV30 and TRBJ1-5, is SQTIHQWPATLVQPVGSPLSLECTVEGTSNPNLYWYRQAAGRGLQLLFYSVGIGQISSEVPQNLSASRPQDRQFILSSKKLLLSDSGFYLCAWSVQGNQPQHFGDGTRLSIL.

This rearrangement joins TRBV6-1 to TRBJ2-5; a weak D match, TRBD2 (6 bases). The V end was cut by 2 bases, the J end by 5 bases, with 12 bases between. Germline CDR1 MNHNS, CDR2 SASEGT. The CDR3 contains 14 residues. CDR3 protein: CASSEKTGRETQYF. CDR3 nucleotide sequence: TGTGCCAGCAGTGAAAAAACGGGGAGGGAGACCCAGTACTTC.

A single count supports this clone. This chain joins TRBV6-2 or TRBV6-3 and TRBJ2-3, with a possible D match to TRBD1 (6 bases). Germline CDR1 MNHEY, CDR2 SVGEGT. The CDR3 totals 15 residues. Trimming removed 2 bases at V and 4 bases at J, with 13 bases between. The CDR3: CASSYKTAGADTQYF. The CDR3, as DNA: TGTGCCAGCAGTTACAAGACGGCAGGGGCAGATACGCAGTATTTT.

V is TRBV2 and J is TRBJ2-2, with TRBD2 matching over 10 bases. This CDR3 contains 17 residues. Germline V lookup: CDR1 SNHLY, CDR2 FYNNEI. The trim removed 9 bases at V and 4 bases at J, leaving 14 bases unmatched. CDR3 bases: TGTGCCAGTGGGACAAAAGCGGGGGGGCGTAGCACCGGGGAGCTGTTTTTT. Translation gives CASGTKAGGRSTGELFF. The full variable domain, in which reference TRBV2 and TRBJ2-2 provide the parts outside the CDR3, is EPEVTQTPSHQVTQMGQEVILRCVPISNHLYFYWYRQILGQKVEFLVSFYNNEISEKSEIFDDQFSVERPDGSNFTLKIRSTKLEDSAMYFCASGTKAGGRSTGELFFGEGSRLTVL.

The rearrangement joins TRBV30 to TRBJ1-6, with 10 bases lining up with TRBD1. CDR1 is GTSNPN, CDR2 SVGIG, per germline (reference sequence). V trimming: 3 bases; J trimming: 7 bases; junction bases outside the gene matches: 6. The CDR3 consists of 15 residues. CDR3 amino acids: CAWRTGGAGNSPLHF. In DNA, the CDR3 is TGTGCCTGGAGGACAGGGGGCGCAGGGAATTCACCCCTCCACTTT.

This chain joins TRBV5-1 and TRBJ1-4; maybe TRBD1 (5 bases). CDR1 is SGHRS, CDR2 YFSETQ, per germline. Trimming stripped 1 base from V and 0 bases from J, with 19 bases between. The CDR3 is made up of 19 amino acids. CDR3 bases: TGCGCCAGCAGCTTGTACGGGGGAATCCCTTTAGCAACTAATGAAAAACTGTTTTTT. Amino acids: CASSLYGGIPLATNEKLFF.

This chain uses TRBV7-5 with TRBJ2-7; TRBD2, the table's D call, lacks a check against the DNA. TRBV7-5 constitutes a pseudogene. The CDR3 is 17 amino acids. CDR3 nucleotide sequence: TGTGCCAGAAGCCCAAATCTCGGGGTAAAATATTCCTACGAGCAGTACTTC. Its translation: CARSPNLGVKYSYEQYF.

The DNA of the CDR3 is TGTGCCACCAGTGACGGGACAGTAAATAATGAAAAACTGTTTTTT. Translating gives CATSDGTVNNEKLFF. V is TRBV24-1 and J is TRBJ1-4, with 7 nucleotides matching TRBD1. The V gene's germline CDR1 is KGHDR and CDR2 SFDVKD. This CDR3 spans 15 amino acids. Trimming removed 4 bases from V and 4 bases from J; junction bases left unmatched: 5.

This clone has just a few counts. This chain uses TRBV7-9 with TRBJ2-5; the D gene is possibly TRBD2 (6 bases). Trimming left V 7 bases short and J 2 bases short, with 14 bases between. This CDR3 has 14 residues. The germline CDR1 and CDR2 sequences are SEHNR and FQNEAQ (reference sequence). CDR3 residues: CASTGGYRQETQYF. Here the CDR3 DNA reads TGTGCCAGCACCGGAGGGTACAGGCAAGAGACCCAGTACTTC.

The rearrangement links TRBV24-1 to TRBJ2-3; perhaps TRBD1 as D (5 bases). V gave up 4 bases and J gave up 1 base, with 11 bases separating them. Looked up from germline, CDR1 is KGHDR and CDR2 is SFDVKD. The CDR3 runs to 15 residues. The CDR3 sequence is CATSDEAGRTDTQYF. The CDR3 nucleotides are TGTGCCACCAGTGACGAGGCAGGGCGCACAGATACGCAGTATTTT.